This passage covers 12 T cell receptor beta chains from one sample sequenced in a study of blood T cell repertoires in COVID-19. Measured with immunoSEQ multiplex PCR; TCRdb has only the in-frame clones, and not every one. The profile shows roughly 94,000 clones, around 84% of them singletons. Sequencing was performed on peripheral blood. The receptors come from a man aged 60 to 75 with acute or convalescent COVID-19.

The CDR3 loop reads CASSLTGTDTQYF. The CDR3 coding sequence is TGTGCCAGCTCACTGACAGGGACAGATACGCAGTATTTT. The J gene is TRBJ2-3, the V gene TRBV18; TRBD1 agrees at 7 bases. The V gene's germline CDR1 is KGHSH and CDR2 LQKENI. Trimming removed 4 bases from V and 3 bases from J; junction bases left unmatched: 1. CDR3 size: 13 residues.

The chain recombines TRBV5-6 with TRBJ1-2, with TRBD1 as a possible D gene (5 bases). CDR1 is SGHDT, CDR2 YYEEEE, per germline. This CDR3 region has 14 residues. The ends were cut back, 6 bases at V and 6 bases at J, with 18 bases in the middle. DNA of the CDR3: TGTGCCAGCACCCCGAGGCAGACAGTCCATGGCTACACCTTC. Encoded protein: CASTPRQTVHGYTF.

This chain links TRBV18 with TRBJ1-6, with D uncertain. V was pared by 1 base and J by 7 bases, with 14 bases between. This CDR3 has 16 amino acids. CDR1 is KGHSH, CDR2 LQKENI, per germline. The CDR3 sequence is CASSPRLTAENSPLHF. CDR3 bases: TGTGCCAGCTCACCACGGTTAACAGCCGAAAATTCACCCCTCCACTTT. Full variable domain (outside the CDR3, taken from reference TRBV18 and TRBJ1-6): NAGVMQNPRHLVRRRGQEARLRCSPMKGHSHVYWYRQLPEEGLKFMVYLQKENIIDESGMPKERFSAEFPKEGPSILRIQQVVRGDSAAYFCASSPRLTAENSPLHFGNGTRLTVT.

The J gene is TRBJ1-4, the V gene TRBV2; TRBD1 matches at 8 bases. Germline-derived CDR1 and CDR2 are SNHLY and FYNNEI. The CDR3 runs to 16 residues. V was pared by 5 bases and J by 3 bases, with 8 bases of the junction left unmatched. The CDR3 here is CASSWGLGQANEKLFF. For the CDR3, the DNA is TGTGCCAGCAGTTGGGGCCTGGGACAGGCTAATGAAAAACTGTTTTTT.

The chain joins TRBV6-1 to TRBJ1-2; no reliable D call. Germline-derived CDR1 and CDR2 are MNHNS and SASEGT. The CDR3 has 12 residues. Trimming pared 3 bases from V and 5 bases from J, leaving 7 bases between. DNA for the CDR3: TGTGCCAGCAGTGATTTACGGTATGGCTACACCTTC. The encoded protein is CASSDLRYGYTF.

The CDR3 reads CASSLQGHRETQYF. The DNA for the CDR3 is TGTGCCAGCAGCTTACAGGGACACAGGGAGACCCAGTACTTC. The V call is TRBV5-6, the J call TRBJ2-5; D might be TRBD1 (6 bases). The V and J ends lost 2 bases and 5 bases respectively, with 13 bases between them. Germline CDR1 reads SGHDT; CDR2 reads YYEEEE. The CDR3 length is 14 residues.

The rearrangement joins TRBV30 to TRBJ1-1, with D perhaps TRBD1 (6 bases). Germline CDR1 GTSNPN, CDR2 SVGIG (reference sequence). Trimming took off 1 base at V and 4 bases at J, with 10 bases between the two ends. This CDR3 is built from 13 residues. For the CDR3, the DNA is TGTGCCTGGAGTGCCTCAGGGGTCACTGAAGCTTTCTTT. It encodes CAWSASGVTEAFF.

The rearrangement links TRBV18 to TRBJ2-1, with D perhaps matching TRBD1 (5 bases). V gave up 2 bases and J gave up 9 bases, with 23 bases separating them. The CDR3 is made up of 17 amino acids. Germline CDR1 KGHSH, CDR2 LQKENI. This chain's CDR3 is CASSPDFQGSMIGEQFF. The DNA for the CDR3 is TGTGCCAGCTCACCAGATTTCCAGGGTTCAATGATTGGTGAGCAGTTCTTC.

The chain carries TRBV14 and TRBJ1-2; D is possibly TRBD1 (5 bases). Germline lookup yields CDR1 SGHDN and CDR2 FVKESK. The CDR3 totals 15 residues. V dropped 1 base and J dropped 8 bases, with 17 bases sitting between them. The CDR3 loop is CASSQAGREGLGYTF. In DNA form, the CDR3 reads TGTGCCAGCAGCCAAGCCGGCAGGGAAGGGTTGGGCTACACCTTC.

J is TRBJ2-7 and V is TRBV7-9, with 7 nucleotides matching TRBD1. J was trimmed by 2 bases and V by 2 bases; bases with no gene match: 3. This CDR3 spans 14 amino acids. In germline, CDR1 is SEHNR, CDR2 FQNEAQ (reference sequence). The CDR3 coding sequence is TGTGCCAGCAGCTTACAGGGGGTACCCTACGAGCAGTACTTC. Encoded protein: CASSLQGVPYEQYF.

This clone is a singleton in its sample. The rearrangement uses TRBV15 and TRBJ2-2, with D perhaps matching TRBD1 (5 bases). Germline-derived CDR1 and CDR2 are LNHNV and YYDKDF (reference sequence). Trimming removed 5 bases at V and 2 bases at J, with 12 bases between. The CDR3 is made up of 15 amino acids. The CDR3 DNA reads TGTGCCACCAGCGGCCTGGGGCAAAACACCGGGGAGCTGTTTTTT. Protein product: CATSGLGQNTGELFF.

This clone has a handful of counts. The CDR3 protein is CASRRFGRVYSPLHF. The DNA of the CDR3 is TGTGCCAGCAGAAGATTCGGTCGGGTATATTCACCCCTCCACTTT. This chain connects TRBV28 to TRBJ1-6, with D unresolved. The germline V gene encodes CDR1 MDHEN and CDR2 SYDVKM. The CDR3 covers 15 residues. Trimming pared 6 bases from V and 8 bases from J, leaving 17 bases between.